The 20 T cell receptor beta chains below all came from one sample that was sequenced in a study of blood T cell repertoires in COVID-19. Libraries were prepared by immunoSEQ multiplex PCR; TCRdb keeps only in-frame clonotypes and omits some of them. This sample yields about 160,000 clones, of which around four fifths are seen a single time; roughly 2.8% belongs to the top ten. Source material: peripheral blood. The receptors originated from a woman aged 55-75 years with acute or convalescent COVID-19.

The gene calls are TRBV6-5 and TRBJ2-1, with D possibly matching TRBD1 (7 bases). Germline V CDR1 and CDR2: MNHEY, SVGAGI. Trimming pared 2 bases from V and 7 bases from J, leaving 15 bases between. There are 15 residues in the CDR3. The CDR3, as DNA: TGTGCCAGCAGTTACGGGACAGTAGGGGGGAATGAGCAGTTCTTC. This encodes CASSYGTVGGNEQFF.

This clone was seen once. V is TRBV5-4 and J is TRBJ1-2, with D perhaps TRBD1 (5 bases). Trimming took 0 bases from V and 8 from J, leaving 17 bases between them. The CDR3 has 15 amino acids. CDR1 and CDR2 from the germline V gene are SGHNT and YYREEE (reference sequence). CDR3 DNA sequence: TGTGCCAGCAGCTTGGGGTGGCAGGGAGGTGACGGCTACACCTTC. It yields the protein CASSLGWQGGDGYTF.

V and J are TRBV2 and TRBJ1-6; the D gene is possibly TRBD1 (5 bases). The germline V gene encodes CDR1 SNHLY and CDR2 FYNNEI. Deletions cut 4 bases from V and 8 bases from J, with 9 bases between. The CDR3 is 13 residues long. The CDR3: CASSAREDSPLHF. The CDR3 nucleotides read TGTGCCAGCAGTGCCAGGGAAGATTCACCCCTCCACTTT.

The rearrangement joins TRBV5-1 to TRBJ2-1; a possible D gene is TRBD2 (6 bases). V was trimmed by 4 bases and J by 5 bases, leaving 13 bases between them. The CDR3 contains 14 residues. Germline-derived CDR1 and CDR2 are SGHRS and YFSETQ. The CDR3 loop is CASSPRDLNNEQFF. CDR3 coding DNA: TGCGCCAGCAGCCCCCGGGACTTAAACAATGAGCAGTTCTTC.

The chain recombines TRBV10-2 with TRBJ2-2; TRBD2 matches at 10 bases. Germline CDR1 reads WSHSY; CDR2 reads SAAADI. The CDR3 contains 17 residues. With V trimmed by 3 bases and J by 1 base, 5 bases remained unmatched. The CDR3 bases are TGCGCCAGCAGTGATCGGCGACTAGCGGGGAACACCGGGGAGCTGTTTTTT. Amino acids: CASSDRRLAGNTGELFF.

The CDR3 region is CASSQEGRGLNTEAFF. CDR3 coding DNA: TGCGCCAGCAGCCAAGAAGGCAGGGGCCTGAACACTGAAGCTTTCTTT. This chain joins TRBV4-1 and TRBJ1-1; D might be TRBD1 (6 bases). The CDR3 consists of 16 residues. V shed 0 bases and J shed 0 bases, with 11 bases lying between them. Germline V CDR1 and CDR2: MGHRA, YSYEKL.

The chain joins TRBV18 to TRBJ1-2, with 10 bases lining up with TRBD1. J gave up 6 bases and V 2 bases, and 6 bases lay outside the gene matches. The CDR3 is 15 amino acids. Per the germline V gene, CDR1 is KGHSH and CDR2 is LQKENI. DNA of the CDR3: TGTGCCAGCTCACCAATCGACAGGGGGCTCGATGGCTACACCTTC. This gives the protein CASSPIDRGLDGYTF.

This clone was seen only once. V and J are TRBV21-1 and TRBJ2-5; the D call in the table, TRBD1, was not verified against the DNA. TRBV21-1 is noted as a pseudogene. This CDR3 contains 15 residues. Here the CDR3 DNA reads TGTGCCAGCAGCAAAGTCCCAGGGTGGCAAGAGACCCAGTACTTC. It translates to CASSKVPGWQETQYF.

As for this clone: Additional DNA sequences in this sample encode the identical CDR3. This chain connects TRBV6-2 or TRBV6-3 to TRBJ1-5; D gene uncertain. The CDR3 runs 15 residues. V lost 0 bases and J 6 bases, leaving 12 bases between the germline ends. The germline gives CDR1 MNHEY, CDR2 SVGEGT. Written as DNA, the CDR3 is TGTGCCAGCAGTTACTCGACCGGGTTAGGTCAGCCCCAGCATTTT. Amino acids: CASSYSTGLGQPQHF.

The rearrangement uses TRBV28 and TRBJ2-3; 7 bases map to TRBD1. The CDR3 has 15 residues. V shed 7 bases, J shed 3 bases, and the junction held 10 bases outside the gene matches. Germline V lookup: CDR1 MDHEN, CDR2 SYDVKM. The DNA for the CDR3 is TGTGCCAGCAACTTCGGGACAGTAGGTACAGATACGCAGTATTTT. This encodes CASNFGTVGTDTQYF.

The gene calls are TRBV14 and TRBJ1-4; tentatively, D is TRBD1 (5 bases). Germline-derived CDR1 and CDR2 are SGHDN and FVKESK. V was pared by 4 bases and J by 8 bases, with 17 bases between. The CDR3 is made up of 15 amino acids. The CDR3 loop reads CASSPLWGVGEKLFF. As DNA, the CDR3 is TGTGCCAGCAGCCCCCTTTGGGGGGTGGGCGAAAAACTGTTTTTT. Complete variable domain (other parts from reference TRBV14 and TRBJ1-4): EAGVTQFPSHSVIEKGQTVTLRCDPISGHDNLYWYRRVMGKEIKFLLHFVKESKQDESGMPNNRFLAERTGGTYSTLKVQPAELEDSGVYFCASSPLWGVGEKLFFGSGTQLSVL.

CDR3: CASSLGRPPGAYEQYF. CDR3 bases: TGTGCCAGCAGTCTCGGCCGCCCTCCAGGGGCGTACGAGCAGTACTTC. The chain employs TRBV27 and TRBJ2-7, with TRBD1 as a possible D gene (6 bases). Between the trimmed V and J ends, which lost 5 bases and 4 bases, there was a span of 21 bases. Germline V gene sequence: CDR1 MNHEY, CDR2 SMNVEV (reference sequence). The CDR3 is made up of 16 amino acids.

The chain employs TRBV11-2 and TRBJ1-1, with 9 bases lining up with TRBD1. V trimming: 3 bases; J trimming: 2 bases; junction bases outside the gene matches: 7. The CDR3 totals 16 residues. Germline CDR1 SGHAT, CDR2 FQNNGV. The CDR3 here is CASSFTGTGQNTEAFF. In DNA, the CDR3 is TGTGCCAGCAGCTTTACCGGGACAGGGCAAAACACTGAAGCTTTCTTT.

This clone was observed once. This chain connects TRBV9 to TRBJ2-5; D uncertain. The ends were cut back, 0 bases at V and 1 base at J, with 10 bases in the middle. This CDR3 has 15 residues. Germline-derived CDR1 and CDR2 are SGDLS and YYNGEE. The CDR3 sequence is CASSVGVLRQETQYF. DNA for the CDR3: TGTGCCAGCAGCGTAGGCGTCCTACGCCAAGAGACCCAGTACTTC.

The chain carries TRBV9 and TRBJ2-3; D unclear. In germline, CDR1 is SGDLS, CDR2 YYNGEE. CDR3 length equals 14 residues. The V end lost 0 bases, the J end lost 0 bases, and 5 bases lay between the germline ends. As DNA, the CDR3 is TGTGCCAGCAGCGTAGCGTATAGCACAGATACGCAGTATTTT. Its translation is CASSVAYSTDTQYF.

The genes are TRBV18 and TRBJ2-7, with TRBD1 matching 7 bases. The trim removed 5 bases at V and 2 bases at J, leaving 3 bases unmatched. Germline loops: CDR1 KGHSH, CDR2 LQKENI. The CDR3 contains 13 residues. Here the CDR3 reads CASSVGTAYEQYF. Here the CDR3 DNA reads TGTGCCAGCTCAGTAGGGACAGCCTACGAGCAGTACTTC.

V usage is TRBV5-8 and J usage is TRBJ2-5; TRBD1 aligns across 7 bases. Trimming took 1 base from V and 5 from J; bases not matched to a gene: 8. Looked up from germline, CDR1 is SGHTS and CDR2 is YDEGEE. The CDR3 runs 15 residues. The CDR3 bases are TGTGCCAGCAGCTTGTGGGACAGCTCCCCGGAGACCCAGTACTTC. It translates to CASSLWDSSPETQYF.

The chain links TRBV7-8 to TRBJ2-7; 10 nucleotides agree with TRBD1. V lost 4 bases and J lost 12; bases outside the gene matches: 3. This CDR3 has 11 amino acids. Germline V gene sequence: CDR1 SGHVS, CDR2 FQNEAQ. CDR3 region: CASSSDRGLYF. CDR3 in DNA: TGTGCCAGCAGCTCCGACAGGGGGCTGTACTTC.

The sample holds one count of this clone. The DNA of the CDR3 is TGTGCCACCAGTGACCGGGGGGCGGACACCGCCTCTTACAATGAGCAGTTCTTC. This gives the protein CATSDRGADTASYNEQFF. The rearrangement joins TRBV24-1 to TRBJ2-1; D is possibly TRBD2 (7 bases). V was pared by 4 bases and J by 4 bases, with 22 bases between. Germline CDR1 is KGHDR and CDR2 is SFDVKD. The CDR3 runs to 18 residues.

The V gene is TRBV18, the J gene TRBJ2-3, with 7 bases lining up with TRBD2. This CDR3 region has 14 residues. The ends lost 5 bases at V and 2 bases at J; junction bases unmatched: 4. Germline CDR1 KGHSH, CDR2 LQKENI. The CDR3 reads CASSSGLVTDTQYF. The CDR3 coding sequence is TGTGCCAGCTCATCCGGACTAGTCACAGATACGCAGTATTTT.